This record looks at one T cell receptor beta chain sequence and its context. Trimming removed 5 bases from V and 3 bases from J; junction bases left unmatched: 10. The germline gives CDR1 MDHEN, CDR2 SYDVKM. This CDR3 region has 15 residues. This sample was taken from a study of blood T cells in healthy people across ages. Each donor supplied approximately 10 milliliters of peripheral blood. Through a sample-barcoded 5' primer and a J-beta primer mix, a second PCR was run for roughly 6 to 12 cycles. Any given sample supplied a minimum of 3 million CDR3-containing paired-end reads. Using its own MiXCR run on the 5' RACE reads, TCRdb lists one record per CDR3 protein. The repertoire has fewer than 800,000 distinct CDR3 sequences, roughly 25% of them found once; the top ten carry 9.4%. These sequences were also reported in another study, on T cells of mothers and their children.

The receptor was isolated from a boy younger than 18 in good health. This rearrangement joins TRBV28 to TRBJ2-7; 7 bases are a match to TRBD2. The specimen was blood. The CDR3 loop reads CASSLPGREDYEQYF. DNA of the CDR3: TGTGCCAGCAGTCTCCCGGGGAGGGAGGACTACGAGCAGTACTTC.